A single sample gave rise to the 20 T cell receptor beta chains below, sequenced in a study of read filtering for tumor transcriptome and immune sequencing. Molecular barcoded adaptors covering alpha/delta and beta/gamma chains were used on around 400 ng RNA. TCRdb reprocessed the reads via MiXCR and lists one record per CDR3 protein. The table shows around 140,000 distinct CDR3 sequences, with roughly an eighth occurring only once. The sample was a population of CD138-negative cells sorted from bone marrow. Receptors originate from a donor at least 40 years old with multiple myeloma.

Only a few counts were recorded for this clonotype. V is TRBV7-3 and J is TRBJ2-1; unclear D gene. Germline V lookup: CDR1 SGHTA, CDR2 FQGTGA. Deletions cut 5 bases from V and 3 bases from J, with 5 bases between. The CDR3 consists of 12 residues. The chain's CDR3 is CASSVNYNEQFF. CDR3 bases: TGTGCCAGCAGCGTAAACTACAATGAGCAGTTCTTC.

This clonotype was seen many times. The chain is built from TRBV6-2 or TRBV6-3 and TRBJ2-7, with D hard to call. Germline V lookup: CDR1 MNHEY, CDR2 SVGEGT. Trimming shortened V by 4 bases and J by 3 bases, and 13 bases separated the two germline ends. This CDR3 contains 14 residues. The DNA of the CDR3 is TGTGCCAGCAGTTCACAACCACAACACTACGAGCAGTACTTC. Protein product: CASSSQPQHYEQYF.

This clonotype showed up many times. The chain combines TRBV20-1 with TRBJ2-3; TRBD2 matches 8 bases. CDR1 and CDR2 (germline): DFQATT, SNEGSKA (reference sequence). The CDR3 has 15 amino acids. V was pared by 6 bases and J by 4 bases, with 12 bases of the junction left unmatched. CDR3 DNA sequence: TGCAGTGCCCCGGGGGGACTAGACCGGCCAGATACGCAGTATTTT. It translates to CSAPGGLDRPDTQYF.

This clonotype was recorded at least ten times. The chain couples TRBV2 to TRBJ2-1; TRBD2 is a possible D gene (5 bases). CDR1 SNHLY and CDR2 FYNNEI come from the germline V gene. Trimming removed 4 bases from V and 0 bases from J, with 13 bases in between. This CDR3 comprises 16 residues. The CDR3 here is CASSGRMPSSYNEQFF. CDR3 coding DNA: TGTGCCAGCAGTGGGAGGATGCCAAGCTCCTACAATGAGCAGTTCTTC. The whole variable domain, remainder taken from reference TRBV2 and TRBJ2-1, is EPEVTQTPSHQVTQMGQEVILRCVPISNHLYFYWYRQILGQKVEFLVSFYNNEISEKSEIFDDQFSVERPDGSNFTLKIRSTKLEDSAMYFCASSGRMPSSYNEQFFGPGTRLTVL.

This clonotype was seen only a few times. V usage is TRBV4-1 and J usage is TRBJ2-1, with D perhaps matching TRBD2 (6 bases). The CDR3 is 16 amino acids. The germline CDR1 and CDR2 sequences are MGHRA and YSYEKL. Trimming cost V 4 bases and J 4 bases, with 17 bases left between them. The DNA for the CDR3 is TGCGCCAGCAGCCCGGGGGAGGCTAGCGTGTACAATGAGCAGTTCTTC. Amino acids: CASSPGEASVYNEQFF.

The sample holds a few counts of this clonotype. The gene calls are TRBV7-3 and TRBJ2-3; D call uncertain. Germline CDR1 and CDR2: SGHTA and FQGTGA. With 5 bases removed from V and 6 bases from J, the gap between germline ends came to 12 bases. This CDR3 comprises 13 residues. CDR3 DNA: TGTGCCAGCAGCCTAGGGCCCTTGGATACGCAGTATTTT. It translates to CASSLGPLDTQYF. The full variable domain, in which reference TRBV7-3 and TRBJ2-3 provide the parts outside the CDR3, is GAGVSQTPSNKVTEKGKYVELRCDPISGHTALYWYRQSLGQGPEFLIYFQGTGAADDSGLPNDRFFAVRPEGSVSTLKIQRTERGDSAVYLCASSLGPLDTQYFGPGTRLTVL.

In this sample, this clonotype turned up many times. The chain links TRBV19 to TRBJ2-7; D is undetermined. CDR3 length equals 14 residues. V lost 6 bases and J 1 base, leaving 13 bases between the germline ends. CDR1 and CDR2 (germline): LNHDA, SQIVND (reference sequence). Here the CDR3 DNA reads TGTGCCAGTAGAGCCACCTGGGAATCCTACGAGCAGTACTTC. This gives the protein CASRATWESYEQYF.

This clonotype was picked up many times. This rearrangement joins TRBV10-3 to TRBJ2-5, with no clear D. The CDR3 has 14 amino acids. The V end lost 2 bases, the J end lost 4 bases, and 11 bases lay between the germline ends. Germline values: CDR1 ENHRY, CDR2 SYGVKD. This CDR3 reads CAISEPRSRETQYF. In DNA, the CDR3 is TGTGCCATCAGTGAGCCGAGGAGTCGAGAGACCCAGTACTTC.

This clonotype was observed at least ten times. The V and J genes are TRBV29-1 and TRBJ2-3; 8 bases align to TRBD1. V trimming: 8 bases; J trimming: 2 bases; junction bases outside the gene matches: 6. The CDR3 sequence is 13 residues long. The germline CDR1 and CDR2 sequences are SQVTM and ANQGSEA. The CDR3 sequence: CSSRTGNTDTQYF. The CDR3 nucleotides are TGCAGCTCTAGGACAGGGAACACAGATACGCAGTATTTT.

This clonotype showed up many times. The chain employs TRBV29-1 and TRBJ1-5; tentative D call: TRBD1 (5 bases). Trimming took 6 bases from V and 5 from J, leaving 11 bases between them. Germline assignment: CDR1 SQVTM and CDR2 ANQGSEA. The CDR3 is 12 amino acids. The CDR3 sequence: CSVSIRDQPQHF. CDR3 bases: TGCAGCGTGTCAATCAGGGATCAGCCCCAGCATTTT.

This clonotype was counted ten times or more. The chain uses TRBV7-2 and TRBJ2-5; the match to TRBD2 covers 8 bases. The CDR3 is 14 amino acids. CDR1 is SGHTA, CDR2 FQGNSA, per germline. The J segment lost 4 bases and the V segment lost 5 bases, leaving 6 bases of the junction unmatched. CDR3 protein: CASSLSGKGETQYF. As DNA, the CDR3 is TGTGCCAGCAGCCTTAGCGGGAAGGGAGAGACCCAGTACTTC.

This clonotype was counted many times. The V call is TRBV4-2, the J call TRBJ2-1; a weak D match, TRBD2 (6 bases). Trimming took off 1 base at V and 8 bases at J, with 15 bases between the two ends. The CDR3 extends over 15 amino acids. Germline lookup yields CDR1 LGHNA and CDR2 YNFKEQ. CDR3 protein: CASSQVLGRGDEQFF. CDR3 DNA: TGTGCCAGCAGCCAAGTTCTCGGGAGAGGCGATGAGCAGTTCTTC.

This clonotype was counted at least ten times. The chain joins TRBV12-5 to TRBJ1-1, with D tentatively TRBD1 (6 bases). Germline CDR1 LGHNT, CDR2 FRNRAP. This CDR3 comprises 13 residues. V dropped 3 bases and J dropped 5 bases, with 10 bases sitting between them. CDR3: CASGFRGVTEAFF. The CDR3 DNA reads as TGTGCTAGTGGTTTCAGGGGAGTAACTGAAGCTTTCTTT.

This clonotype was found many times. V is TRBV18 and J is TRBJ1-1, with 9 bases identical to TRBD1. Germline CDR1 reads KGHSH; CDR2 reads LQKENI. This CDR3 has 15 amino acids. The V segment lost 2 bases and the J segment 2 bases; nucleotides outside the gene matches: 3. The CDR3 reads CASSPTTGGNTEAFF. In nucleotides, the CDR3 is TGTGCCAGCTCACCAACGACAGGGGGTAACACTGAAGCTTTCTTT.

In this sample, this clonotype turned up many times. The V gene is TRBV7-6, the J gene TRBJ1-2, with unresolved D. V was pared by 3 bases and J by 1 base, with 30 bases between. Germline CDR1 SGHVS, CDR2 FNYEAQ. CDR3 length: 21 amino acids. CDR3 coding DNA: TGTGCCAGCAGCTTGGATTGGGCAGGAACTCTCCGGGAGGCATTTAACTATGGCTACACCTTC. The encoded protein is CASSLDWAGTLREAFNYGYTF.

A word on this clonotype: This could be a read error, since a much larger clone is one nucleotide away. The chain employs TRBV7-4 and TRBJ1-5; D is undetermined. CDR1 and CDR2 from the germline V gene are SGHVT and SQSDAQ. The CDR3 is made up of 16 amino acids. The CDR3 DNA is TGTGACAGCAGCTCCTCCCCGGGCAATAGCAATCAGCCCCAGCATTTT. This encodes CDSSSSPGNSNQPQHF.

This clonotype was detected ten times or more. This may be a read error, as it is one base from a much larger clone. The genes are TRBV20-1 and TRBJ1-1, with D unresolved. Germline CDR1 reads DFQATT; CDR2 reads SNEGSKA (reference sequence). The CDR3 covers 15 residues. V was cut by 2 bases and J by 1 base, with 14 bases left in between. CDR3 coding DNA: TGCAGTGCTAGAAATTGGACCCTCGGGAACACTGAAGCTTTCTTT. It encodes CSARNWTLGNTEAFF.

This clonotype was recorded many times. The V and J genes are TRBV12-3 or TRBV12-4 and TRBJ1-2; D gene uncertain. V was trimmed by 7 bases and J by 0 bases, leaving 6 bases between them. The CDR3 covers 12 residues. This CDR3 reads CASTTANYGYTF. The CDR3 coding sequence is TGTGCCAGCACCACAGCTAACTATGGCTACACCTTC.

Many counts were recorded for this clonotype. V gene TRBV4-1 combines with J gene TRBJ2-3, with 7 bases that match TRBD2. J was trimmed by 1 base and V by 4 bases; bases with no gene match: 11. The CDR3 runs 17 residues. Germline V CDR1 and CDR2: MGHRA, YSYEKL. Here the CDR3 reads CASSPVLARKGTDTQYF. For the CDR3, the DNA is TGCGCCAGCAGCCCCGTACTAGCGCGAAAGGGCACAGATACGCAGTATTTT.

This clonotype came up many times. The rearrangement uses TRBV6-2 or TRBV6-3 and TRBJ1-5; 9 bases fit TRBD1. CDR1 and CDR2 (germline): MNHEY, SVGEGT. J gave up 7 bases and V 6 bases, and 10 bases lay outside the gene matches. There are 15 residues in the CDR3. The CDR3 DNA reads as TGTGCCAGCAGACCCCCGGGACAGGGAAACCAGCCCCAGCATTTT. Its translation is CASRPPGQGNQPQHF.